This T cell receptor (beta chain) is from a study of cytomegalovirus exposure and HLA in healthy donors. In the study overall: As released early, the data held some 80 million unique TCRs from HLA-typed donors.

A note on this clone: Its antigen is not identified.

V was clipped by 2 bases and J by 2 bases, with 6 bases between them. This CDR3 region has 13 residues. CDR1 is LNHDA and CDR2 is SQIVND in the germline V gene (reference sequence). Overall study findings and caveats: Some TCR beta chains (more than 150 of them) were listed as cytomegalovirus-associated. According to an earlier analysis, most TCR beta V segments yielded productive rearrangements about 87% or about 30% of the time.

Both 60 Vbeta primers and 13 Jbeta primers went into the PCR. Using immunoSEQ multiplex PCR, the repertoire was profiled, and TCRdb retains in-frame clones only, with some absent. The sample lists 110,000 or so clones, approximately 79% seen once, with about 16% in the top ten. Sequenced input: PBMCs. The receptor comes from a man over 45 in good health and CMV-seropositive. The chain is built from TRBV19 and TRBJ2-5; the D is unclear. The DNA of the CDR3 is TGTGCCAGTAGTATAACCGAGCAAGAGACCCAGTACTTC. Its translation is CASSITEQETQYF. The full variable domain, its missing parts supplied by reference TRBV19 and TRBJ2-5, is DGGITQSPKYLFRKEGQNVTLSCEQNLNHDAMYWYRQDPGQGLRLIYYSQIVNDFQKGDIAEGYSVSREKKESFPLTVTSAQKNPTAFYLCASSITEQETQYFGPGTRLLVL.